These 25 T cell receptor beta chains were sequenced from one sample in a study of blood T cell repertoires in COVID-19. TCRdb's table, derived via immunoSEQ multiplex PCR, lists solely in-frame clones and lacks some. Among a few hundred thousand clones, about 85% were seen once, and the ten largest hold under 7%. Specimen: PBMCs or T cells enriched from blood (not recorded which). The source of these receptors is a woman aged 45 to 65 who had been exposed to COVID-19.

CDR3 sequence (DNA): TGCGCCAGCAGCCAAGTTGATATGGGTTTCCCCCGGGATGAGCAGTTCTTC. Residues: CASSQVDMGFPRDEQFF. The rearrangement uses TRBV4-1 and TRBJ2-1; no clear D gene. The CDR3 covers 17 residues. The V end lost 1 base, the J end lost 8 bases, and 21 bases lay between the germline ends. CDR1 and CDR2 from the germline V gene are MGHRA and YSYEKL.

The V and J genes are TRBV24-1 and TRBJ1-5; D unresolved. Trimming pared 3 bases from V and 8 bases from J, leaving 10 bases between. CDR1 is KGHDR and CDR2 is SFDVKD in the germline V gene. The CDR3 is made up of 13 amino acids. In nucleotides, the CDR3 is TGTGCCACCAGTGATCACGGCGGAGAGCCCCAGCATTTT. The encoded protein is CATSDHGGEPQHF.

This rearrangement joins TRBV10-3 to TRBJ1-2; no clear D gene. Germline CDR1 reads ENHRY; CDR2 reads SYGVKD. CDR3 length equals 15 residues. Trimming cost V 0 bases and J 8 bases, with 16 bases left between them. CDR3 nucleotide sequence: TGTGCCATCAGTGAGTCGGCAGACCATTCGGGAGGCTACACCTTC. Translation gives CAISESADHSGGYTF.

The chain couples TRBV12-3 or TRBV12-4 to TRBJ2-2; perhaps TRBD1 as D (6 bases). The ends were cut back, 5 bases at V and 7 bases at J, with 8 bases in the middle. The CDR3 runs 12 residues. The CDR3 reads CASSTGIGELFF. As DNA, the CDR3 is TGTGCCAGCAGTACAGGGATCGGGGAGCTGTTTTTT.

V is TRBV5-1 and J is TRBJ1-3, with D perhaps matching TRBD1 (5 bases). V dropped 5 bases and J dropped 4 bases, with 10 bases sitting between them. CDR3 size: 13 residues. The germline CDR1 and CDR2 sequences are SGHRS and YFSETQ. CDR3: CASRAGRGNTIYF. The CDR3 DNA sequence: TGCGCCAGCAGGGCAGGGCGCGGAAACACCATATATTTT.

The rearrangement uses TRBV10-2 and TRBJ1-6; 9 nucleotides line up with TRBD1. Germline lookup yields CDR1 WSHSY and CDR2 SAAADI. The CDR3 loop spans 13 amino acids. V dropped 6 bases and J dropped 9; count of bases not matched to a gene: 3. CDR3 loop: CASRGQGISPLHF. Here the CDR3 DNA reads TGCGCCAGCAGGGGACAGGGTATTTCACCCCTCCACTTT.

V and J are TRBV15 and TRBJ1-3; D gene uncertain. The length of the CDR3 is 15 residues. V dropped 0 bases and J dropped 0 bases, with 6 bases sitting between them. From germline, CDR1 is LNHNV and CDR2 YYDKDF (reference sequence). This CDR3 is CATSRDRSSGNTIYF. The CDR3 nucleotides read TGTGCCACCAGCAGAGACAGAAGCTCTGGAAACACCATATATTTT.

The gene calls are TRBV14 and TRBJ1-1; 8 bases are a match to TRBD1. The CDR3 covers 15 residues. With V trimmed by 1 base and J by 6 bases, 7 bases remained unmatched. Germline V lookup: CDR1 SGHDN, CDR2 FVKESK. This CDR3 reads CASSQVRGPRAEAFF. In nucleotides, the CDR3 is TGTGCCAGCAGCCAAGTCAGGGGGCCTAGGGCTGAAGCTTTCTTT.

The CDR3 is CASSFGQGERYTF. Here the CDR3 DNA reads TGTGCCAGCAGCTTCGGACAGGGTGAGCGCTACACCTTC. The genes are TRBV5-6 and TRBJ1-2; 8 bases fit TRBD1. With 2 bases clipped from V and 9 bases from J, the junction kept 6 bases outside the gene matches. The CDR3 is 13 amino acids. The germline gives CDR1 SGHDT, CDR2 YYEEEE.

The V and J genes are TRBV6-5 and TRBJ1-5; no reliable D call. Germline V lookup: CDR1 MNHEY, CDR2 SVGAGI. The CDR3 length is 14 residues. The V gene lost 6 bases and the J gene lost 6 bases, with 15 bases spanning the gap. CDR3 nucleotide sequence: TGTGCCAGCAGGGCAAGGGAAGCGGGTCAGCCCCAGCATTTT. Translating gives CASRAREAGQPQHF.

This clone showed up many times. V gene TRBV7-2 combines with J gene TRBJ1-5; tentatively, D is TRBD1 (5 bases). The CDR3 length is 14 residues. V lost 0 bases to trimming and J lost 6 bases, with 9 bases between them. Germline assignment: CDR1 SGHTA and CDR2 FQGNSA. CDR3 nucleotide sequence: TGTGCCAGCAGCTTAGCGGGGGGAGGTCAGCCCCAGCATTTT. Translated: CASSLAGGGQPQHF.

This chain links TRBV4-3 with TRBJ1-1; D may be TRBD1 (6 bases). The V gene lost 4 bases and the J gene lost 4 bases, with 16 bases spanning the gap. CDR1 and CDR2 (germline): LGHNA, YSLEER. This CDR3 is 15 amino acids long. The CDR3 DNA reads TGCGCCAGCAGCCTGTCGACAGGAGCAGCCACTGAAGCTTTCTTT. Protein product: CASSLSTGAATEAFF.

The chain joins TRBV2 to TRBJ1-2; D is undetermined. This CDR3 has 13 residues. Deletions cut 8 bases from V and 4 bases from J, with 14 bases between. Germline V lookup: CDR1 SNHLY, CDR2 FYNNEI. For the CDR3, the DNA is TGTGCCAGCGTTCGGGGTGGAGGCTATGGCTACACCTTC. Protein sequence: CASVRGGGYGYTF. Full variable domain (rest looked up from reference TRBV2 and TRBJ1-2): EPEVTQTPSHQVTQMGQEVILRCVPISNHLYFYWYRQILGQKVEFLVSFYNNEISEKSEIFDDQFSVERPDGSNFTLKIRSTKLEDSAMYFCASVRGGGYGYTFGSGTRLTVV.

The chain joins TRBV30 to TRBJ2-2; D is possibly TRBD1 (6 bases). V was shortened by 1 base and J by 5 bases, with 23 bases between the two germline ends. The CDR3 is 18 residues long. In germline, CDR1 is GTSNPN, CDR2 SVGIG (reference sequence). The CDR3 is CAWSGGPQGSFSTGELFF. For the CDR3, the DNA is TGTGCCTGGAGTGGCGGACCACAGGGCTCATTTTCAACCGGGGAGCTGTTTTTT.

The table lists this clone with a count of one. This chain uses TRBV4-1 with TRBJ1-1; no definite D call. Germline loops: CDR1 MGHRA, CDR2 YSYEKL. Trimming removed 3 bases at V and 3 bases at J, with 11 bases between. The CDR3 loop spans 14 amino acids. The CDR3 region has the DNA TGCGCCAGCAGCCAGAACCTCGGAGACACTGAAGCTTTCTTT. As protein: CASSQNLGDTEAFF.

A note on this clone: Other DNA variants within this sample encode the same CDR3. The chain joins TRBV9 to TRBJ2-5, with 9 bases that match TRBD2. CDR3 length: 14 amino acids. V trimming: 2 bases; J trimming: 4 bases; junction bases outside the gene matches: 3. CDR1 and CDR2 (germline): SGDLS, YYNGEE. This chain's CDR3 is CASSVSGGRETQYF. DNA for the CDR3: TGTGCCAGCAGCGTTAGCGGGGGAAGAGAGACCCAGTACTTC.

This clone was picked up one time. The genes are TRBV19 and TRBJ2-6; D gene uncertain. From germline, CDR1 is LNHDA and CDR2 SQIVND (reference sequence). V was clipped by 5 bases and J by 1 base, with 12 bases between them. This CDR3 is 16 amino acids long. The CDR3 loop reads CASSLFDTSGANVLTF. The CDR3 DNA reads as TGTGCCAGTAGTCTCTTCGACACGTCTGGGGCCAACGTCCTGACTTTC.

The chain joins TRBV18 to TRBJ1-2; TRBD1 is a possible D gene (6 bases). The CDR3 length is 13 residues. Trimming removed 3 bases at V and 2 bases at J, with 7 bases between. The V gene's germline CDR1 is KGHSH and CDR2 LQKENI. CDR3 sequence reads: CASSPDRNYGYTF. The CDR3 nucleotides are TGTGCCAGCTCACCGGACAGAAACTATGGCTACACCTTC.

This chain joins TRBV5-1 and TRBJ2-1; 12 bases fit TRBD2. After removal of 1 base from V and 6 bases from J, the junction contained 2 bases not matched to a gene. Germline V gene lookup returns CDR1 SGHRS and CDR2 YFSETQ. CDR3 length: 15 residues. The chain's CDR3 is CASSLLAGGSNEQFF. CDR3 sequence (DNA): TGCGCCAGCAGCTTGCTAGCGGGGGGGAGCAATGAGCAGTTCTTC.

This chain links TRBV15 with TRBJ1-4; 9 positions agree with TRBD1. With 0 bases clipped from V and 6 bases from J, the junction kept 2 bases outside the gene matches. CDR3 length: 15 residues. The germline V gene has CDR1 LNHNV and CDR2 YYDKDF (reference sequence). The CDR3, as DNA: TGTGCCACCAGCAGAGAACAGGGGGCTTATGAAAAACTGTTTTTT. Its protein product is CATSREQGAYEKLFF. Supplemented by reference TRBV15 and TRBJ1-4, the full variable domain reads DAMVIQNPRYQVTQFGKPVTLSCSQTLNHNVMYWYQQKSSQAPKLLFHYYDKDFNNEADTPDNFQSRRPNTSFCFLDIRSPGLGDTAMYLCATSREQGAYEKLFFGSGTQLSVL.

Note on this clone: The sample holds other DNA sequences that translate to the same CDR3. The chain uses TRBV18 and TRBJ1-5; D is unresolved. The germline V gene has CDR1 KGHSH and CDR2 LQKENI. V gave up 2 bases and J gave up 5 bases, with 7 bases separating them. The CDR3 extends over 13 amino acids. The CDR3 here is CASSPGQDQPQHF. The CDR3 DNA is TGTGCCAGCTCACCAGGTCAGGATCAGCCCCAGCATTTT. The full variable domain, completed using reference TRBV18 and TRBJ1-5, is NAGVMQNPRHLVRRRGQEARLRCSPMKGHSHVYWYRQLPEEGLKFMVYLQKENIIDESGMPKERFSAEFPKEGPSILRIQQVVRGDSAAYFCASSPGQDQPQHFGDGTRLSIL.

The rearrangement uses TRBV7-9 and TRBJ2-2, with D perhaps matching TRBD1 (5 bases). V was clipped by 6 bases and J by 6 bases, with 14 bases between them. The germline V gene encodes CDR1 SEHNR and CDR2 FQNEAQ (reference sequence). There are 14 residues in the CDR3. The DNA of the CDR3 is TGTGCCAGCAGGGGTGTAGGGGTTGCCGGGGAGCTGTTTTTT. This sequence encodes CASRGVGVAGELFF.

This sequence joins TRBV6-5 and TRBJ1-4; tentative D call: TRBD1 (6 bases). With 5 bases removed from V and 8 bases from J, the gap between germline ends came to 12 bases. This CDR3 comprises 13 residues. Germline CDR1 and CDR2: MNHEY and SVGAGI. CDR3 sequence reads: CASSRPGQEKLFF. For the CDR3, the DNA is TGTGCCAGCAGTCGACCCGGACAGGAAAAACTGTTTTTT.

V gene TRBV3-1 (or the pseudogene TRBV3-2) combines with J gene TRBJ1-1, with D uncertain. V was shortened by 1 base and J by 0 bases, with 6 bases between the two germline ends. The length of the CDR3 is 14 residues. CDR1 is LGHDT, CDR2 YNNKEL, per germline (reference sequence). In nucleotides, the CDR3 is TGTGCCAGCAGCCAAGGGCGGTTGAACACTGAAGCTTTCTTT. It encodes CASSQGRLNTEAFF.

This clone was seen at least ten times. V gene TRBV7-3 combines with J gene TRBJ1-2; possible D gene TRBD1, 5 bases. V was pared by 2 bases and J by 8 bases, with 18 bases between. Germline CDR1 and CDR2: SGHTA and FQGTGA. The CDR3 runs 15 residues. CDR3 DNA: TGTGCCAGCAGCTTATGGCAAGGGGCTGACCTAGGCTACACCTTC. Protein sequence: CASSLWQGADLGYTF.